This T cell receptor beta chain was identified in a study of T cells in Graves' hyperthyroidism and ophthalmopathy. Amplified regions were TCR beta CDR3 sequences from RNA transcripts. With the HTBI primer set, the TCR CDR3 went through a first round of RT-PCR. Via MiXCR, TCRdb re-called the multiplex PCR reads, giving one row per CDR3 protein. The sample contains approximately 610,000 distinct CDR3 sequences, approximately 16% of which appear only once. Germline CDR1 SGDLS, CDR2 YYNGEE. Trimming cost V 0 bases and J 7 bases, with 14 bases left between them. The CDR3 is made up of 15 amino acids. In its sample, this clonotype was seen a few times.

The specimen sequenced was blood. The sequence was collected from a woman aged 18-29 years with Graves' hyperthyroidism. This chain uses TRBV9 with TRBJ2-1; D is possibly TRBD1 (6 bases). CDR3 loop: CASSVENAQGNEQFF. CDR3 in DNA: TGTGCCAGCAGCGTAGAGAATGCCCAGGGGAATGAGCAGTTCTTC.